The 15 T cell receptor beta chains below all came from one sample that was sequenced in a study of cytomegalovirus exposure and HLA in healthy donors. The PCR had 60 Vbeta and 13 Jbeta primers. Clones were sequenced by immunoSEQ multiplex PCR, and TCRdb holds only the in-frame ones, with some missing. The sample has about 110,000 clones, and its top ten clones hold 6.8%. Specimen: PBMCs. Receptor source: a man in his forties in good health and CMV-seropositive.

The DNA for the CDR3 is TGTGCCAGCTCTTCGACTAGCGTTGACGAGCAGTACTTC. It yields the protein CASSSTSVDEQYF. J is TRBJ2-7 and V is TRBV27; TRBD2 matches 8 bases. The CDR3 covers 13 residues. Germline V gives CDR1 MNHEY, CDR2 SMNVEV (reference sequence). V trimming: 8 bases; J trimming: 5 bases; junction bases outside the gene matches: 8.

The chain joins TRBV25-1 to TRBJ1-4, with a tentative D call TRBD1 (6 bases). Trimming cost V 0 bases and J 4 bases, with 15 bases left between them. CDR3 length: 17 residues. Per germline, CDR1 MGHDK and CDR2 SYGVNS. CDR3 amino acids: CASSEYGRGGLNEKLFF. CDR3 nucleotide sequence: TGTGCCAGCAGTGAATACGGGAGGGGGGGACTTAATGAAAAACTGTTTTTT.

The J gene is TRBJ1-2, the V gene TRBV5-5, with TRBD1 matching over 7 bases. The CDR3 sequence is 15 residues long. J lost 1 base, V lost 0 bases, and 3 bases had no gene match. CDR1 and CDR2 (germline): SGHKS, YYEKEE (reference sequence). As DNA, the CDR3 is TGTGCCAGCAGCTTGGCCGGGACAGTTAACTATGGCTACACCTTC. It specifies CASSLAGTVNYGYTF. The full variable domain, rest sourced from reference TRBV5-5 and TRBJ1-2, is DAGVTQSPTHLIKTRGQQVTLRCSPISGHKSVSWYQQVLGQGPQFIFQYYEKEERGRGNFPDRFSARQFPNYSSELNVNALLLGDSALYLCASSLAGTVNYGYTFGSGTRLTVV.

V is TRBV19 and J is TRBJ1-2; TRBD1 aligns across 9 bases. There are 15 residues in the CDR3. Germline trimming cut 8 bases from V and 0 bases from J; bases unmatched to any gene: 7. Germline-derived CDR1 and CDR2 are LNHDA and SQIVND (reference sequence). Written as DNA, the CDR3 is TGTGCCAGTGGGGGACAGGGATGGGCTAACTATGGCTACACCTTC. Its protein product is CASGGQGWANYGYTF.

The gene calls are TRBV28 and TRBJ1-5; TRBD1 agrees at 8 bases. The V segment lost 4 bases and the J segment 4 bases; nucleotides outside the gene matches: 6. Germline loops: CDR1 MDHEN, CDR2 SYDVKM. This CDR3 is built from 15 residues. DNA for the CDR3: TGTGCCAGCAGTTCGAGACAGGGGTGGAATCAGCCCCAGCATTTT. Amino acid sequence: CASSSRQGWNQPQHF.

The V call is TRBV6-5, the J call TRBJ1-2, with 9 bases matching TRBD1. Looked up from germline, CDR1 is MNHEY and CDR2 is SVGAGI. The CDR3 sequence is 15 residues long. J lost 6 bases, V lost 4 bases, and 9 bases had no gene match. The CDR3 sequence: CASSWRGTGGDGYTF. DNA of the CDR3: TGTGCCAGCAGTTGGAGGGGTACAGGGGGCGATGGCTACACCTTC.

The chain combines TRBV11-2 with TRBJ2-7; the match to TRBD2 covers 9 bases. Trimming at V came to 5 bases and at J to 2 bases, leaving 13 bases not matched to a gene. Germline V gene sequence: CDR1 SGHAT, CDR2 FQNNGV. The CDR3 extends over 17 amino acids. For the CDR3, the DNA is TGTGCCAGCAGCCCCCACCCTGCTAGCGGGATTACCTACGAGCAGTACTTC. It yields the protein CASSPHPASGITYEQYF.

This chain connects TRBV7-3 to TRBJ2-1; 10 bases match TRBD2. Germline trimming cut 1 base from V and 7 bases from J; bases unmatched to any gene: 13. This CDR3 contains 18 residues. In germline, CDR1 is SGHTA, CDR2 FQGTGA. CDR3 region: CASSLNPSGSIFWNEQFF. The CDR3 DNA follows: TGTGCCAGCAGCTTAAATCCTAGCGGGAGCATATTTTGGAATGAGCAGTTCTTC.

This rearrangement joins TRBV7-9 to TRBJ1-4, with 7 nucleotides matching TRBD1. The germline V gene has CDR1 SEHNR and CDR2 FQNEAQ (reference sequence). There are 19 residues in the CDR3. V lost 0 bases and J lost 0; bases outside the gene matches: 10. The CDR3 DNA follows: TGTGCCAGCAGCTTAGCGGTCGTGACAGGGAGGTCAACTAATGAAAAACTGTTTTTT. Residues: CASSLAVVTGRSTNEKLFF.

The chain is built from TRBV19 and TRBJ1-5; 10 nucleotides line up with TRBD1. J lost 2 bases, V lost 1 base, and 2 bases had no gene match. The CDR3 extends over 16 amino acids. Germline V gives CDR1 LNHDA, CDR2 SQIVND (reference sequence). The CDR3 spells CASSIGGTGGNQPQHF. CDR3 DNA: TGTGCCAGTAGTATAGGGGGGACAGGGGGCAATCAGCCCCAGCATTTT.

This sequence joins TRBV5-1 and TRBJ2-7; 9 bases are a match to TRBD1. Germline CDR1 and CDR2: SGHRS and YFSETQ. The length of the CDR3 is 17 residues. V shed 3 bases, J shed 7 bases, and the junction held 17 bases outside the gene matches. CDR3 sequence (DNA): TGCGCCAGCAGCTCGACGAATACAGGGGGCTTACGGCCGGAGCAGTACTTC. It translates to CASSSTNTGGLRPEQYF.

CDR3 region: CASSQEPLRGTSYEQFF. The CDR3 nucleotides are TGTGCCAGCAGCCAAGAACCCCTCCGCGGGACTAGCTATGAGCAGTTCTTC. V usage is TRBV4-2 and J usage is TRBJ2-1, with 9 bases aligning to TRBD2. The V gene's germline CDR1 is LGHNA and CDR2 YNFKEQ. The CDR3 has 17 amino acids. Trimming cost V 0 bases and J 8 bases; bases outside gene matches: 11.

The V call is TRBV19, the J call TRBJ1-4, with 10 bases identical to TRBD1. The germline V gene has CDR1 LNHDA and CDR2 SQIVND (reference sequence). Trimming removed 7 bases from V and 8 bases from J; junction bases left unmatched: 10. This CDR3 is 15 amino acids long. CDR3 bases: TGTGCCAGTAACGATCCGGGACAGGGGATAGAAAAACTGTTTTTT. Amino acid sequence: CASNDPGQGIEKLFF.

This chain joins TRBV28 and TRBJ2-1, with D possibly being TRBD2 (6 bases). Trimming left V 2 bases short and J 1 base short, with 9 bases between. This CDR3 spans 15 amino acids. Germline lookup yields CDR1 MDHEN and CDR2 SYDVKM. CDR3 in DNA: TGTGCCAGCAGTTTAGCCCTAGCGTCCTACAATGAGCAGTTCTTC. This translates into CASSLALASYNEQFF.

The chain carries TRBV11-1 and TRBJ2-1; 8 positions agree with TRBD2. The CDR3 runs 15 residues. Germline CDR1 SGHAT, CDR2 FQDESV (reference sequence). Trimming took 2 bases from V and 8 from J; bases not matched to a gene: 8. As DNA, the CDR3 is TGTGCCAGCAGCTTACCGGGAGGGCCTTTGGATGAGCAGTTCTTC. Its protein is CASSLPGGPLDEQFF.